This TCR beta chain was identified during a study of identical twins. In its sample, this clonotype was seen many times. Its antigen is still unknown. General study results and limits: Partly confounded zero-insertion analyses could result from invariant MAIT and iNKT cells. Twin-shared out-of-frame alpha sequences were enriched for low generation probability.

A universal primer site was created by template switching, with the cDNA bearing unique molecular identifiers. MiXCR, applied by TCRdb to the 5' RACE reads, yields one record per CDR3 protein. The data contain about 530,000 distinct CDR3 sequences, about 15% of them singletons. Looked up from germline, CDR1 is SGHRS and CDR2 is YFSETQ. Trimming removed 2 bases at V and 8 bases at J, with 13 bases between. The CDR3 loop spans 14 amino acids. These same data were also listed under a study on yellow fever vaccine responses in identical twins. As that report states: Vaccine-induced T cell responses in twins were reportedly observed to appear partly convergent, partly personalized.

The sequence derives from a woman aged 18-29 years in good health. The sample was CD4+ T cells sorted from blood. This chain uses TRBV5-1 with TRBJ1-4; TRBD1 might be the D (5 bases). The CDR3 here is CASSFRDQNEKLFF. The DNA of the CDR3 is TGCGCCAGCAGCTTCCGGGACCAAAACGAAAAACTGTTTTTT. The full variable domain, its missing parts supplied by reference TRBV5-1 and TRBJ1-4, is KAGVTQTPRYLIKTRGQQVTLSCSPISGHRSVSWYQQTPGQGLQFLFEYFSETQRNKGNFPGRFSGRQFSNSRSEMNVSTLELGDSALYLCASSFRDQNEKLFFGSGTQLSVL.